These T cell receptor beta chains were read from a single sample in a study of kidney transplant recipient with SARS-CoV-2 infection. TCRdb itself ran the reads through MiXCR, one entry per CDR3 protein. The sample yields roughly 250,000 distinct CDR3 sequences, roughly 26% seen once. Sample: a blood sample, taken at baseline and between days 110 and 120 from a kidney transplant recipient. The origin of the receptors is a young adult male patient who had COVID-19 and was a kidney transplant recipient. Some T cells may originate from the graft donor. CDR3s include the opening cysteine and the closing phenylalanine or tryptophan. The D gene is left open where the match is weak.

TRBV5-4,TRBJ2-7,-,CASSLGAGEQYF
TRBV6-1,TRBJ1-6,TRBD1,CASSEAVKGTGGLGSPLHF
TRBV24-1,TRBJ2-7,-,CATSDATNSYEQYF
TRBV6-1,TRBJ2-1,-,CASSEGVSGLNEQFF
TRBV3-2,TRBJ2-7,-,CASSRQGAPSYEQYF
TRBV9,TRBJ1-6,-,CASSRGDGSPLHF
TRBV2,TRBJ1-2,TRBD1,CASRTGGQNLYGYTF
TRBV2,TRBJ2-5,-,CASSGKNQETQYF
TRBV5-1,TRBJ1-2,-,CASSLAVGGSGYTF
TRBV6-1,TRBJ1-2,-,CASSLLSSMRKTYGYTF
TRBV6-1,TRBJ1-2,-,CASSLWFSMRKTYGYTF
TRBV10-3,TRBJ2-3,-,CAISDWALTASTDTQYF
TRBV11-2,TRBJ2-2,-,CASSFGIDSTGELFF
TRBV5-1,TRBJ2-3,-,CASSLKGDSTDTQYF
TRBV3-2,TRBJ2-3,-,CASSQVREDTQYF
TRBV5-1,TRBJ2-7,-,CASSFSGSRSYEQYF
TRBV16,TRBJ1-2,-,CASSGALVVRKTYGYTF
TRBV18,TRBJ2-3,-,CASSLSPGDTQYF
TRBV3-1,TRBJ2-2,-,CASSQAAGAGTGELFF
TRBV7-2,TRBJ1-2,-,CASSLPDRDGKTYGYTF
TRBV4-1,TRBJ2-5,TRBD1,CASSSVQGARETQYF
TRBV3-1,TRBJ2-2,-,CASSTKIPISGLTGELFF
TRBV3-2,TRBJ2-5,-,CASSQMTAQETQYF
TRBV15,TRBJ1-1,TRBD1,CATSMGQGVMNTEAFF
TRBV29-1,TRBJ2-3,TRBD2,CSVYSGRRTDTQYF
TRBV19,TRBJ2-2,-,CASSFRQNTGELFF
TRBV10-3,-,TRBD2,CAISSSGRETQYF
TRBV27,TRBJ2-7,-,CASSSNREQYF
TRBV3-1,TRBJ2-2,-,CASSCSLPISGLTGEMFF
TRBV7-2,TRBJ1-3,TRBD1,CASSITGASGNTIYF
TRBV27,TRBJ2-1,-,CASSLSAPHNEQFF
TRBV20-1,TRBJ2-1,TRBD1,CSAREPGDSYNEQFF
TRBV7-2,TRBJ1-1,TRBD1,CASSRLRQGSTEAFF
TRBV9,TRBJ2-3,-,CASSVGGPDTQYF
TRBV7-8,TRBJ2-4,-,CASSSHRTGRAKNIQYF
TRBV5-8,TRBJ2-5,TRBD2,CASSRGEETQYF
TRBV21-1,TRBJ2-3,-,CASRVQLATVMQDTQYF